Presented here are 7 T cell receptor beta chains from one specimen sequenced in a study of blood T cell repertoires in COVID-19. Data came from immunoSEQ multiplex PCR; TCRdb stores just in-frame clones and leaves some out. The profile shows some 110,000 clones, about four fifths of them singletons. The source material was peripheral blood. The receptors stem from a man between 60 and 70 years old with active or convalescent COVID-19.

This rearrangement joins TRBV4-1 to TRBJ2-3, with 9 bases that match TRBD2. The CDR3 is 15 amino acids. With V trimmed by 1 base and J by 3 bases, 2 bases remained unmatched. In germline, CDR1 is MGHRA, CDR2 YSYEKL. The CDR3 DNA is TGCGCCAGCAGCCAAGTAGCGGGAGCGACAGATACGCAGTATTTT. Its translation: CASSQVAGATDTQYF.

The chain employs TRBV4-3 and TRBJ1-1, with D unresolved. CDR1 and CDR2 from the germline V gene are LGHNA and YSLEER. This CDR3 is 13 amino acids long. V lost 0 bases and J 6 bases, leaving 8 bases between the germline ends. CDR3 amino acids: CASSQDTGSEAFF. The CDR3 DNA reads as TGCGCCAGCAGCCAAGATACGGGGTCTGAAGCTTTCTTT.

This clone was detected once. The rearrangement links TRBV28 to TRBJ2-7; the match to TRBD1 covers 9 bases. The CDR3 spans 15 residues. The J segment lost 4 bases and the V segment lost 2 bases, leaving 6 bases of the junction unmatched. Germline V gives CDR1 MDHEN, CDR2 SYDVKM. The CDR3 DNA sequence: TGTGCCAGCAGTTTAATACAGGGGGCGCGATACGAGCAGTACTTC. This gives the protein CASSLIQGARYEQYF.

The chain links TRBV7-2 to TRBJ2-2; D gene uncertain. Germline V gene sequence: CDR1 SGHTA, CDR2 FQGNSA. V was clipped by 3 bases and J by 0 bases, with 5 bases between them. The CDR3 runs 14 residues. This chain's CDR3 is CASSFSANTGELFF. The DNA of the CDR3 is TGTGCCAGCAGCTTCTCGGCGAACACCGGGGAGCTGTTTTTT.

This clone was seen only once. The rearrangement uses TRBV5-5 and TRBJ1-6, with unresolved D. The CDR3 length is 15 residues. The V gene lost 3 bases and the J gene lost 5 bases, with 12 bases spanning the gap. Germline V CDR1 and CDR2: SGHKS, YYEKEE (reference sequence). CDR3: CASSSVRINNSPLHF. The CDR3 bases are TGTGCCAGCAGCTCAGTCAGGATAAATAATTCACCCCTCCACTTT.

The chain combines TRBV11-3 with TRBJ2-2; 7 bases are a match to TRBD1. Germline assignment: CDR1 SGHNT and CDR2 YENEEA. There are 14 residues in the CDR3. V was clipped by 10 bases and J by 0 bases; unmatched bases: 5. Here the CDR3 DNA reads TGTGCCACCAGGACAGGATCGAACACCGGGGAGCTGTTTTTT. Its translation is CATRTGSNTGELFF.

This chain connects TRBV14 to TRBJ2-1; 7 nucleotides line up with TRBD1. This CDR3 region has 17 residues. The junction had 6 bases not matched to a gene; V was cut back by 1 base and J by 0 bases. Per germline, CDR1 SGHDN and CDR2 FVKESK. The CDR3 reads CASSQVIGTVSYNEQFF. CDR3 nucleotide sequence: TGTGCCAGCAGCCAAGTGATAGGGACAGTCTCCTACAATGAGCAGTTCTTC.